This TCR beta chain was observed in a study of graft-versus-host responses after intestinal transplantation. The wider study: All of the recipients had induction that used anti-thymocyte globulin, then tacrolimus and steroids for three to four years. Points from the study as a whole: The presence of high graft-versus-host to host-versus-graft clonal ratios in allografts characterized patients with graft-donor T cell macrochimerism. GvH clones were found in recipient marrow; some appeared first in ileum or blood. Peak circulating GvH clone levels tracked with early post-transplant HvG declines.

Data came from immunoSEQ multiplex PCR; TCRdb stores just in-frame clones and leaves some out. The table records approximately 100,000 clones, roughly 83% of them present only once. Worth noting for this clone: The antigen is not known.

CDR1 MNHEY and CDR2 SVGAGI come from the germline V gene. Trimming took off 1 base at V and 5 bases at J, with 17 bases between the two ends. There are 16 residues in the CDR3. The starting material was PBMCs, obtained 255 days after intestinal transplant. V is TRBV6-5 and J is TRBJ1-1; D is uncertain. This TCR derives from a human patient who received an intestinal transplant, so some T cells may come from the graft donor. The CDR3 DNA reads as TGTGCCAGCAGTTACTTTCCCGGTCCAATGGCAACTGAAGCTTTCTTT. This codes for CASSYFPGPMATEAFF.